Presented here are 6 T cell receptor beta chains from one specimen sequenced in a study of blood T cell repertoires in COVID-19. Assay used: immunoSEQ multiplex PCR; TCRdb lists only in-frame clones, some missing. This table has roughly 380,000 clones, about 90% appearing once. Sequenced material: PBMCs or T cells enriched from blood (not recorded which). Receptors originate from a woman younger than 45 who had recovered from COVID-19.

CDR3: CASSEALAGFQPQHF. In nucleotides, the CDR3 is TGTGCCAGCAGTGAAGCGCTGGCAGGCTTTCAGCCCCAGCATTTT. This sequence joins TRBV2 and TRBJ1-5; D unclear. In germline, CDR1 is SNHLY, CDR2 FYNNEI. The V end was cut by 0 bases, the J end by 6 bases, with 12 bases between. The CDR3 is made up of 15 amino acids.

This chain uses TRBV5-6 with TRBJ2-1, with TRBD2 identical over 15 bases. The CDR3 runs to 15 residues. Germline lookup yields CDR1 SGHDT and CDR2 YYEEEE. The ends lost 4 bases at V and 8 bases at J; junction bases unmatched: 4. The CDR3 here is CASSPGTSGGYEQFF. The CDR3 DNA follows: TGTGCCAGCAGCCCCGGGACTAGCGGGGGGTATGAGCAGTTCTTC.

This clone was seen a handful of times. The chain uses TRBV28 and TRBJ2-7, with 8 bases lining up with TRBD2. The V gene end was trimmed by 2 bases and the J gene end by 1 base; junction bases not matched to a gene: 10. The CDR3 is made up of 17 amino acids. Germline V CDR1 and CDR2: MDHEN, SYDVKM. CDR3 sequence: CASSLRLTAGASYEQYF. The CDR3 region has the DNA TGTGCCAGCAGTTTAAGACTAACAGCGGGAGCGTCCTACGAGCAGTACTTC.

This chain links TRBV5-1 with TRBJ2-6; D gene unclear. Germline-derived CDR1 and CDR2 are SGHRS and YFSETQ. The CDR3 contains 15 residues. With 4 bases removed from V and 3 bases from J, the gap between germline ends came to 11 bases. The CDR3 sequence is CASSPGWYGANVLTF. For the CDR3, the DNA is TGCGCCAGCAGCCCAGGTTGGTATGGGGCCAACGTCCTGACTTTC.

The count of this clone is one. The chain has TRBV24-1 and TRBJ2-1; 13 positions match TRBD2. This CDR3 is built from 16 residues. Germline trimming cut 1 base from V and 8 bases from J; bases unmatched to any gene: 4. Germline CDR1 reads KGHDR; CDR2 reads SFDVKD. The CDR3 DNA reads as TGTGCCACCAGTGATTTTCGGACTAGCGGGAGATATGAGCAGTTCTTC. Translated, it gives CATSDFRTSGRYEQFF.

This rearrangement joins TRBV7-3 to TRBJ2-3; possible D gene TRBD2, 5 bases. The CDR3 covers 14 residues. The V and J ends lost 5 bases and 2 bases respectively, with 11 bases between them. Germline loops: CDR1 SGHTA, CDR2 FQGTGA. CDR3 sequence: CASSPGGYTDTQYF. CDR3 nucleotides: TGTGCCAGCAGCCCGGGCGGGTACACAGATACGCAGTATTTT.